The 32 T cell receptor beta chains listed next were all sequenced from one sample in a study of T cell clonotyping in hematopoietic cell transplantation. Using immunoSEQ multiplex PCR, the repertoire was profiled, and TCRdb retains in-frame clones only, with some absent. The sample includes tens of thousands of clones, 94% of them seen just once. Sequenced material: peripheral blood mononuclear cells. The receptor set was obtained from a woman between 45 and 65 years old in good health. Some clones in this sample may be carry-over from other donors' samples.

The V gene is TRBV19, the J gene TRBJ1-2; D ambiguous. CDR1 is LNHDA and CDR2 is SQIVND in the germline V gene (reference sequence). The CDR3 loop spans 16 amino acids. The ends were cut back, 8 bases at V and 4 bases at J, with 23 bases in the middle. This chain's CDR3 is CASGISGPQGSYGYTF. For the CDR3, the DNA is TGTGCCAGTGGAATATCCGGGCCCCAAGGTAGCTATGGCTACACCTTC.

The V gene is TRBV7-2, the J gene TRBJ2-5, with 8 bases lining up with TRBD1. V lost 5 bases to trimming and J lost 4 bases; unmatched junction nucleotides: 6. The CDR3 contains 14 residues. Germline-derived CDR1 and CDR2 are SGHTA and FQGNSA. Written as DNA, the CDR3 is TGTGCCAGCAGCAGTGGACAGGGTAGAGAGACCCAGTACTTC. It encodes CASSSGQGRETQYF.

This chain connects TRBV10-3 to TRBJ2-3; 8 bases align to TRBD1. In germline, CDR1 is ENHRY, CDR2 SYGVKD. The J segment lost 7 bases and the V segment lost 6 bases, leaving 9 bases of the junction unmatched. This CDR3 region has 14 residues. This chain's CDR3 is CAISTGGSINTQYF. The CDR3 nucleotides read TGTGCCATCAGCACAGGGGGTAGCATAAATACGCAGTATTTT.

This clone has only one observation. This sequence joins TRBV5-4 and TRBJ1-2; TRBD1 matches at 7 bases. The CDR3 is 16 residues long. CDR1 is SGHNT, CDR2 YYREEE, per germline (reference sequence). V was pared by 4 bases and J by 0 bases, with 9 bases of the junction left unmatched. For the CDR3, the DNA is TGTGCCAGCAGCCTAGGGGGCGCCCGCCCTAACTATGGCTACACCTTC. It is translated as CASSLGGARPNYGYTF.

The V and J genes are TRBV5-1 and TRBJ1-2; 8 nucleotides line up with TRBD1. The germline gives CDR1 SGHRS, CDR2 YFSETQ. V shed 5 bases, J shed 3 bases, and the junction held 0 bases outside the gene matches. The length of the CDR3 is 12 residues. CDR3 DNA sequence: TGCGCCAGCAGGGACAGGGACTATGGCTACACCTTC. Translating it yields CASRDRDYGYTF.

Here the CDR3 DNA reads TGTGCCAGCAGCTTGATGACAACTGGAGGAGAGACCCAGTACTTC. Protein: CASSLMTTGGETQYF. The chain carries TRBV5-6 and TRBJ2-5, with a tentative D call TRBD2 (5 bases). Germline loops: CDR1 SGHDT, CDR2 YYEEEE. V lost 1 base to trimming and J lost 4 bases, with 14 bases between them. This CDR3 spans 15 amino acids.

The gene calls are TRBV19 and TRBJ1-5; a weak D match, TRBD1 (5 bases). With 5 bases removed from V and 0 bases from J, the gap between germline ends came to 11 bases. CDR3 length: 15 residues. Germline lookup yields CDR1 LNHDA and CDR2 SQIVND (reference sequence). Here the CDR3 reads CASSPTGYSNQPQHF. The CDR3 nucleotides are TGTGCCAGTAGTCCTACAGGATATAGCAATCAGCCCCAGCATTTT.

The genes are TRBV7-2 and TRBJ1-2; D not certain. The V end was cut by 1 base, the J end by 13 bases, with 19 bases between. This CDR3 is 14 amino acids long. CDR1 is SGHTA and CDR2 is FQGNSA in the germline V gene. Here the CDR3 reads CASSLGFQAYGATF. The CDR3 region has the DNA TGTGCCAGCAGCTTAGGTTTCCAGGCCTATGGAGCCACCTTC. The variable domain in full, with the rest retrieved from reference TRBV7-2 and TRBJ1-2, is GAGVSQSPSNKVTEKGKDVELRCDPISGHTALYWYRQSLGQGLEFLIYFQGNSAPDKSGLPSDRFSAERTGGSVSTLTIQRTQQEDSAVYLCASSLGFQAYGATFGSGTRLTVV.

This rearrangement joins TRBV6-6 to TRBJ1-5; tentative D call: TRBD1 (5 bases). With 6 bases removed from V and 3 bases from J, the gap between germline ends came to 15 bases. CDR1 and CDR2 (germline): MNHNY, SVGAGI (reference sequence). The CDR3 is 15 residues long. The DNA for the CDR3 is TGTGCCAGCAGGGGCCCCCAGGGCCTCAATCAGCCCCAGCATTTT. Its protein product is CASRGPQGLNQPQHF.

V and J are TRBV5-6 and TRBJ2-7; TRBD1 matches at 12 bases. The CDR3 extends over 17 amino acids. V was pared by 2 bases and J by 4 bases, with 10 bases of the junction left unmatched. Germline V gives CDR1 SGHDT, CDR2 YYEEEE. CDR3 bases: TGTGCCAGCAGCTTAGGGACAGGGGGCCACAGTGGGTACGAGCAGTACTTC. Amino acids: CASSLGTGGHSGYEQYF.

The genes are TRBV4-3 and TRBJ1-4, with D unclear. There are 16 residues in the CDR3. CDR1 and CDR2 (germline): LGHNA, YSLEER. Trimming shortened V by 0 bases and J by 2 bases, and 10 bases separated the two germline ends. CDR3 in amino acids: CASSQDPPGTNEKLFF. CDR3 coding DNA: TGCGCCAGCAGCCAAGATCCACCGGGGACTAATGAAAAACTGTTTTTT.

The CDR3 sequence is CASSPRDSPWNEQFF. Here the CDR3 DNA reads TGTGCCAGCAGTCCCCGGGACAGTCCCTGGAATGAGCAGTTCTTC. The chain combines TRBV6-1 with TRBJ2-1, with 7 positions matching TRBD1. The germline V gene encodes CDR1 MNHNS and CDR2 SASEGT. This CDR3 spans 15 amino acids. Trimming removed 5 bases from V and 7 bases from J; junction bases left unmatched: 11.

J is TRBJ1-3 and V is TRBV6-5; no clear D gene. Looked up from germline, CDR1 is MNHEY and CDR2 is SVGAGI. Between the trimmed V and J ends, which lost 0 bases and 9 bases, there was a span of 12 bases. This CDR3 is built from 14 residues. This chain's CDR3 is CASSYSGSASTIYF. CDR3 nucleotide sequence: TGTGCCAGCAGTTACTCTGGCAGCGCGAGCACCATATATTTT.

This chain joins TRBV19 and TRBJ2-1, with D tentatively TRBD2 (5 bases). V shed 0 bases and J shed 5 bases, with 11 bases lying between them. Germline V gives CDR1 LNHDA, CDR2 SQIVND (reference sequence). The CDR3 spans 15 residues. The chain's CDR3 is CASSIEGGFHNEQFF. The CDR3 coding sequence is TGTGCCAGTAGTATAGAAGGAGGCTTTCACAATGAGCAGTTCTTC.

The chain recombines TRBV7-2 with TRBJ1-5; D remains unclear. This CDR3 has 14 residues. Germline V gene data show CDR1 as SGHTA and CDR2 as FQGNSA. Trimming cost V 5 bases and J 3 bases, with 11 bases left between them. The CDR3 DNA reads TGTGCCAGCAGCCCGGTCAGAGCCAATCAGCCCCAGCATTTT. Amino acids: CASSPVRANQPQHF.

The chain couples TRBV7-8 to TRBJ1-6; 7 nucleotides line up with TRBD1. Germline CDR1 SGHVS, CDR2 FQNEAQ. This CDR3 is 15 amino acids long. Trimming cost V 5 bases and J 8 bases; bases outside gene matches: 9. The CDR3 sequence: CASSHGDRVDSPLHF. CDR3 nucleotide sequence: TGTGCCAGCAGCCACGGAGACAGGGTGGATTCACCCCTCCACTTT.

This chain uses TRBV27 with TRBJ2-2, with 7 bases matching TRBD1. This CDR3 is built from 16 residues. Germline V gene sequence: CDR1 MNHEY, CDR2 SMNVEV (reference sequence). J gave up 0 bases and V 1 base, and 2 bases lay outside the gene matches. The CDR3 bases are TGTGCCAGCAGTTTATTTCAGGGGGCGAACACCGGGGAGCTGTTTTTT. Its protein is CASSLFQGANTGELFF.

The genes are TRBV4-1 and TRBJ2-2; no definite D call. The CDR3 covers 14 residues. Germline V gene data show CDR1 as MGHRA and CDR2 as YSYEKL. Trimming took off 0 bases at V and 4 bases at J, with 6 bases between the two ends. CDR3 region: CASSQDHGTGELFF. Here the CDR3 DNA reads TGCGCCAGCAGCCAAGATCATGGCACCGGGGAGCTGTTTTTT.

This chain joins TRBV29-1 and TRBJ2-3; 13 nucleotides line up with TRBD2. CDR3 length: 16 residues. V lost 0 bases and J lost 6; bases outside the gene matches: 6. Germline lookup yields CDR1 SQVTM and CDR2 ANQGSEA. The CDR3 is CSVEDLSTSGGDTQYF. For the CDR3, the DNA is TGCAGCGTTGAAGATCTTTCGACTAGCGGGGGGGATACGCAGTATTTT.

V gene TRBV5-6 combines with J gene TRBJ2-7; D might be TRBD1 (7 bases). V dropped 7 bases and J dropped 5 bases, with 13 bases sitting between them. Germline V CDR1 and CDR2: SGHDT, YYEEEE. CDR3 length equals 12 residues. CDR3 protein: CASRPRGDEQYF. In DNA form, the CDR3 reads TGTGCCAGCCGACCCAGGGGGGACGAGCAGTACTTC. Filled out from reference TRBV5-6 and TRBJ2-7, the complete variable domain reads DAGVTQSPTHLIKTRGQQVTLRCSPKSGHDTVSWYQQALGQGPQFIFQYYEEEERQRGNFPDRFSGHQFPNYSSELNVNALLLGDSALYLCASRPRGDEQYFGPGTRLTVT.

The DNA of the CDR3 is TGTGCCAGCAGCCTCGGACAGGGAGGGCCTGAAGCTTTCTTT. Translation gives CASSLGQGGPEAFF. The chain carries TRBV5-4 and TRBJ1-1; 8 nucleotides line up with TRBD1. J gave up 6 bases and V 4 bases, and 8 bases lay outside the gene matches. The CDR3 has 14 residues. The germline CDR1 and CDR2 sequences are SGHNT and YYREEE (reference sequence).

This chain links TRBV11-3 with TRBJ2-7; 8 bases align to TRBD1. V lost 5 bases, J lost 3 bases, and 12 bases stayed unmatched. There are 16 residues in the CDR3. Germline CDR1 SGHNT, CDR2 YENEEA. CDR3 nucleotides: TGTGCCAGCAGCCCCGGTGGACAGGGAAGAAGCTACGAGCAGTACTTC. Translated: CASSPGGQGRSYEQYF. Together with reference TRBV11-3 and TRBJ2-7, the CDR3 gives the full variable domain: EAGVVQSPRYKIIEKKQPVAFWCNPISGHNTLYWYLQNLGQGPELLIRYENEEAVDDSQLPKDRFSAERLKGVDSTLKIQPAELGDSAVYLCASSPGGQGRSYEQYFGPGTRLTVT.

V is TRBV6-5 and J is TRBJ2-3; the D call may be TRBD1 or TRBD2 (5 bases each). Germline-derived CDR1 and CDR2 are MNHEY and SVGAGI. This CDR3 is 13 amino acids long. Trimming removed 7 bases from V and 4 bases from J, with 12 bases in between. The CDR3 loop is CASIKRGADTQYF. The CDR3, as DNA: TGTGCCAGCATTAAGAGGGGCGCAGATACGCAGTATTTT.

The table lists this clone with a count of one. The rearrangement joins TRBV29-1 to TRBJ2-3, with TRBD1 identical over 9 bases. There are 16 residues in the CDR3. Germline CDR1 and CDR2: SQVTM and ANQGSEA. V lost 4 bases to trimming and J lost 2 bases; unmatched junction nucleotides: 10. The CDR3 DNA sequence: TGCAGCGTTGGGACAGGGGCAGCGTGGCTCACAGATACGCAGTATTTT. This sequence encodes CSVGTGAAWLTDTQYF.

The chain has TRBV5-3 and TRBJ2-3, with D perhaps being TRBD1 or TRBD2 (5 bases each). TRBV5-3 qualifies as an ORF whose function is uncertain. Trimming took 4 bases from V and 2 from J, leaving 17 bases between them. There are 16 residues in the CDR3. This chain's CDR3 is CARSHWNRGATDTQYF. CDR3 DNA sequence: TGTGCCAGAAGCCATTGGAACAGAGGGGCCACAGATACGCAGTATTTT.

CDR3 loop: CASSISLSGSNEKLFF. The CDR3 bases are TGTGCCAGTAGTATCTCCTTGAGCGGATCTAATGAAAAACTGTTTTTT. The V gene is TRBV19, the J gene TRBJ1-4; no clear D. CDR1 is LNHDA and CDR2 is SQIVND in the germline V gene (reference sequence). V was clipped by 3 bases and J by 3 bases, with 14 bases between them. The CDR3 totals 16 residues.

CDR3 coding DNA: TGTGCCAGCAGTACCGGGACTAACTCCTACGAGCAGTACTTC. Its protein product is CASSTGTNSYEQYF. The V gene is TRBV27, the J gene TRBJ2-7; 7 bases are a match to TRBD2. J was trimmed by 0 bases and V by 5 bases; bases with no gene match: 4. The CDR3 totals 14 residues. Germline CDR1 MNHEY, CDR2 SMNVEV (reference sequence).

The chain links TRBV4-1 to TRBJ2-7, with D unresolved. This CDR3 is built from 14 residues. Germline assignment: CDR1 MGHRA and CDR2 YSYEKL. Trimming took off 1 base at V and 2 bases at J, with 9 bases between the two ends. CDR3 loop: CASSQVAGAYEQYF. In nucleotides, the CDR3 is TGCGCCAGCAGCCAAGTCGCAGGAGCCTACGAGCAGTACTTC.

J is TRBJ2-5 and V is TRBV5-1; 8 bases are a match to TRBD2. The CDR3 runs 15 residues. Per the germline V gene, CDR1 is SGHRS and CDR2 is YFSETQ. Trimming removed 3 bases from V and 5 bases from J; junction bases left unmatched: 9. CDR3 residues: CASSWTDGGEETQYF. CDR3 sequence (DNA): TGCGCCAGCAGCTGGACTGACGGGGGGGAGGAGACCCAGTACTTC.

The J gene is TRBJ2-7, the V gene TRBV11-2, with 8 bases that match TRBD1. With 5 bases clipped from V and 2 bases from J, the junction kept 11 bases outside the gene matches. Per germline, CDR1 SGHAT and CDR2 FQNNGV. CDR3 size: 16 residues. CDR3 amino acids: CASSPRTGPGTYEQYF. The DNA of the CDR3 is TGTGCCAGCAGCCCCCGGACAGGGCCCGGCACCTACGAGCAGTACTTC.

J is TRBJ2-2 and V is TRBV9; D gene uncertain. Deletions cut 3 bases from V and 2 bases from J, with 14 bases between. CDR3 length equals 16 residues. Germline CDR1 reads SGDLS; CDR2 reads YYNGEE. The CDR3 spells CASSEGSQLNTGELFF. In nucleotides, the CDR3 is TGTGCCAGCAGCGAAGGAAGTCAGCTAAACACCGGGGAGCTGTTTTTT. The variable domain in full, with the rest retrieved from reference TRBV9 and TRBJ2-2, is DSGVTQTPKHLITATGQRVTLRCSPRSGDLSVYWYQQSLDQGLQFLIQYYNGEERAKGNILERFSAQQFPDLHSELNLSSLELGDSALYFCASSEGSQLNTGELFFGEGSRLTVL.

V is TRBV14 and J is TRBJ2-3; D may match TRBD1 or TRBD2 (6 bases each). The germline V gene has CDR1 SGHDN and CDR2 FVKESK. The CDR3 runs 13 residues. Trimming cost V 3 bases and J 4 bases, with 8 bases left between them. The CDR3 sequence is CASSHGGSDTQYF. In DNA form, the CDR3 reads TGTGCCAGCAGCCACGGGGGCTCAGATACGCAGTATTTT. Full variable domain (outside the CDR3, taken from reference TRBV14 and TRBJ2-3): EAGVTQFPSHSVIEKGQTVTLRCDPISGHDNLYWYRRVMGKEIKFLLHFVKESKQDESGMPNNRFLAERTGGTYSTLKVQPAELEDSGVYFCASSHGGSDTQYFGPGTRLTVL.